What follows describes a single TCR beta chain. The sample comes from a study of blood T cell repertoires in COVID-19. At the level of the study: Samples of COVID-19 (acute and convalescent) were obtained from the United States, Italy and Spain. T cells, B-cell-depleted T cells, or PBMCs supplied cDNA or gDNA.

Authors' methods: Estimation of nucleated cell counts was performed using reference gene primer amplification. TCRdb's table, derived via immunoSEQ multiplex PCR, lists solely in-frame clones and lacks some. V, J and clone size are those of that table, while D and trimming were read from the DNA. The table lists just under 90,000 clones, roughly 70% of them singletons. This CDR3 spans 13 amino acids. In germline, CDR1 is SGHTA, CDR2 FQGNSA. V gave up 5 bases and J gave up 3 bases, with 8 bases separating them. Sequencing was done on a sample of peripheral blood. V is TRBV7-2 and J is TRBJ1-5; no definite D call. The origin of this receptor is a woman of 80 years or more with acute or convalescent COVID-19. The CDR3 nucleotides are TGTGCCAGCAGCCCAGTTTACAATCAGCCCCAGCATTTT. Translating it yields CASSPVYNQPQHF. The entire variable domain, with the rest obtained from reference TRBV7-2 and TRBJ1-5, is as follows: GAGVSQSPSNKVTEKGKDVELRCDPISGHTALYWYRQSLGQGLEFLIYFQGNSAPDKSGLPSDRFSAERTGGSVSTLTIQRTQQEDSAVYLCASSPVYNQPQHFGDGTRLSIL.